This TCR beta chain was retrieved from a study of shared clonotypes between healthy human individuals. General observations from the study: Generation probabilities were higher for clonotypes shared across all four sorted-subset donors than for unshared ones. Sample collection involved blood only; tissue repertoires are likely different.

Regarding this clone: The antigen is not known.

Each PCR replicate from the sorted subsets contained around 200 ng DNA, which is tens of thousands of T cell genomes. Here immunoSEQ multiplex PCR was the method, and the copy in TCRdb shows in-frame clones only, minus some. In the table there are some 2,000,000 clones, just under 95% of which are singletons. J lost 7 bases, V lost 4 bases, and 7 bases had no gene match. The CDR3 is made up of 15 amino acids. The germline CDR1 and CDR2 sequences are LGHNA and YSLEER. Naive CD8 cells lacked CD45RO and underwent positive selection for CCR7, leaving out terminally differentiated effector memory CD45RA+ cells. All donors qualified as healthy HIV-negative adults and had experienced no recent acute infections or vaccinations.

This clonotype originated in a man aged 18 to 35 in good health. V gene TRBV4-3 combines with J gene TRBJ2-7, with TRBD2 identical over 13 bases. Sequencing was done on a sample of naive CD8+ T cells sorted from blood. The CDR3 sequence is CASSRGLAGVREQYF. DNA for the CDR3: TGCGCCAGCAGCCGAGGACTAGCGGGAGTCCGAGAGCAGTACTTC.